Sequencing of this TCR beta chain was carried out in a study of monozygotic twins with inflammatory bowel disease. From the 5' RACE reads, TCRdb lists one entry per CDR3 protein and no DNA. This table holds approximately 330,000 distinct CDR3 sequences. The CDR3 consists of 15 residues. CDR1 is SGHDT and CDR2 is YYEEEE in the germline V gene. This sequence was found in a human donor with ulcerative colitis or Crohn's disease, or a healthy co-twin of an affected twin (not recorded which). Sequencing was performed on blood. The chain carries TRBV5-6 and TRBJ2-3; absent DNA, TCRdb's TRBD1 call cannot be checked. CDR3 in amino acids: CASSTHGGTTDTQYF.